Detailed here is one T cell receptor beta chain. This record belongs to a study of blood T cell repertoires in COVID-19. The wider study: Researchers got acute and convalescent COVID-19 samples from the United States, Italy and Spain. Sources were T cells, B-cell-depleted T cells, or PBMCs; the material itself was cDNA or gDNA.

V lost 6 bases and J lost 3; bases outside the gene matches: 10. CDR1 is KGHSH, CDR2 LQKENI, per germline. This CDR3 spans 15 amino acids. As handled by the study authors: Amplification from reference gene primers served as the basis for estimated nucleated cell counts. Assay used: immunoSEQ multiplex PCR; TCRdb lists only in-frame clones, some missing. That table gives V, J and clone size, and the DNA gave D and trimming. The data show under 60,000 clones, 75% to 95% seen once. The receptor comes from a man in his fifties with active COVID-19. The chain couples TRBV18 to TRBJ2-7, with 8 bases aligning to TRBD2. The specimen sequenced was peripheral blood. In DNA form, the CDR3 reads TGTGCCAGCTCCGGGATAGCGGGAAATAGCTACGAGCAGTACTTC. Translating gives CASSGIAGNSYEQYF.